These T cell receptor beta chains were read from a single sample in a study of identical twins. MiXCR was run by TCRdb on the 5' RACE reads, yielding one entry per CDR3 protein. The sample consists of approximately 240,000 distinct CDR3 sequences, over 11% of them appearing once. Sample: memory (CD45RO+) T cells sorted from blood. These receptors all come from a woman between 18 and 29 years old in good health. Each CDR3 is given with its conserved first and last residue. A D gene is named only where the DNA matches it firmly. Clone size is shown for a subset of rows, as once, few, many or a class of expanded clone.

CDR3aa: CASRELAGAHNEQFF; CDR3nt: TGCGCCAGCAGAGAACTAGCGGGAGCCCACAATGAGCAGTTCTTC; v_gene: TRBV5-1; abundance: many; j_gene: TRBJ2-1; d_gene: TRBD2
CDR3aa: CASSWVGKDTEAFF; CDR3nt: TGCGCCAGCAGCTGGGTGGGGAAGGACACTGAAGCTTTCTTT; v_gene: TRBV5-1; abundance: few; j_gene: TRBJ1-1; d_gene: -
CDR3aa: CATSRQGGIGEQYF; CDR3nt: TGTGCCACCAGCAGACAGGGAGGCATTGGCGAGCAGTACTTC; v_gene: TRBV15; abundance: few; j_gene: TRBJ2-7; d_gene: -
CDR3aa: CASSLEPHTGELFF; CDR3nt: TGCGCCAGCAGCTTGGAACCGCACACCGGGGAGCTGTTTTTT; v_gene: TRBV5-1; abundance: few; j_gene: TRBJ2-2; d_gene: -
CDR3aa: CASSLGFAGTEAFF; CDR3nt: TGTGCCAGCAGCTTGGGGTTCGCGGGGACTGAAGCTTTCTTT; v_gene: TRBV7-9; abundance: few; j_gene: TRBJ1-1; d_gene: -
CDR3aa: CASSSSTYEQYF; CDR3nt: TGTGCCAGCAGTTCCTCGACCTACGAGCAGTACTTC; v_gene: TRBV12-3/TRBV12-4; abundance: -; j_gene: TRBJ2-7; d_gene: -
CDR3aa: CSAEKKTEAFF; CDR3nt: TGCAGTGCCGAAAAGAAGACTGAAGCTTTCTTT; v_gene: TRBV20-1; abundance: few; j_gene: TRBJ1-1; d_gene: -
CDR3aa: CASSHDRTETDTQYF; CDR3nt: TGTGCCAGCTCACACGATCGGACAGAAACAGATACGCAGTATTTT; v_gene: TRBV18; abundance: -; j_gene: TRBJ2-3; d_gene: -
CDR3aa: CASSFTTF; CDR3nt: TGTGCCAGCAGCTTTACTACGTTC; v_gene: TRBV13; abundance: many; j_gene: TRBJ2-7; d_gene: -
CDR3aa: CSAIRSRGIKNEQFF; CDR3nt: TGCAGTGCTATTCGATCCCGGGGAATAAAGAATGAGCAGTTCTTC; v_gene: TRBV20-1; abundance: few; j_gene: TRBJ2-1; d_gene: -
CDR3aa: CASSQFSSLGTEAFF; CDR3nt: TGCGCCAGCAGCCAGTTCAGCTCCCTGGGGACTGAAGCTTTCTTT; v_gene: TRBV5-1; abundance: few; j_gene: TRBJ1-1; d_gene: -
CDR3aa: CASSIGGSAYEQYF; CDR3nt: TGTGCCAGTAGTATCGGGGGGTCGGCCTACGAGCAGTACTTC; v_gene: TRBV19; abundance: many; j_gene: TRBJ2-7; d_gene: TRBD2
CDR3aa: CASSLSLNTEAFF; CDR3nt: TGTGCCAGCAGTTTATCTCTGAACACTGAAGCTTTCTTT; v_gene: TRBV5-1; abundance: many; j_gene: TRBJ1-1; d_gene: -
CDR3aa: CASSERREGVKTGELFF; CDR3nt: TGCGCCAGCAGTGAGAGGAGGGAGGGAGTAAAAACCGGGGAGCTGTTTTTT; v_gene: TRBV10-2; abundance: -; j_gene: TRBJ2-2; d_gene: TRBD2
CDR3aa: CASSYSTGGGTEAFF; CDR3nt: TGTGCCAGCAGTTACTCGACGGGAGGGGGCACTGAAGCTTTCTTT; v_gene: TRBV6-5; abundance: -; j_gene: TRBJ1-1; d_gene: -
CDR3aa: CASSPRPGQNFQETQYF; CDR3nt: TGTGCCAGCAGTCCTCGACCTGGGCAGAACTTTCAAGAGACCCAGTACTTC; v_gene: TRBV27; abundance: few; j_gene: TRBJ2-5; d_gene: -
CDR3aa: CASSSDAGTGTYEQYF; CDR3nt: TGTGCCAGCAGCTCTGACGCCGGGACAGGGACCTACGAGCAGTACTTC; v_gene: TRBV7-6; abundance: few; j_gene: TRBJ2-7; d_gene: TRBD1
CDR3aa: CASSPSGATGELFF; CDR3nt: TGTGCCAGCAGCCCGTCAGGGGCCACCGGGGAGCTGTTTTTT; v_gene: TRBV7-9; abundance: -; j_gene: TRBJ2-2; d_gene: -
CDR3aa: CASSQGSRSNQPQHF; CDR3nt: TGTGCCAGCAGCCAAGGTAGTCGTAGCAATCAGCCCCAGCATTTT; v_gene: TRBV3-1; abundance: few; j_gene: TRBJ1-5; d_gene: -
CDR3aa: CSATRLAGTSSYNEQFF; CDR3nt: TGCAGTGCTACCCGACTAGCGGGAACGAGCTCCTACAATGAGCAGTTCTTC; v_gene: TRBV20-1; abundance: -; j_gene: TRBJ2-1; d_gene: TRBD2
CDR3aa: CASIPAGTYNEQFF; CDR3nt: TGTGCCAGCATCCCCGCGGGAACCTACAATGAGCAGTTCTTC; v_gene: TRBV6-2/TRBV6-3; abundance: -; j_gene: TRBJ2-1; d_gene: -
CDR3aa: CASSPSGIYNEQFF; CDR3nt: TGTGCCAGCAGCCCAAGCGGGATCTACAATGAGCAGTTCTTC; v_gene: TRBV11-2; abundance: many; j_gene: TRBJ2-1; d_gene: TRBD2
CDR3aa: CSAQHGTTDTQYF; CDR3nt: TGCAGTGCCCAGCACGGGACCACAGATACGCAGTATTTT; v_gene: TRBV20-1; abundance: few; j_gene: TRBJ2-3; d_gene: -
CDR3aa: CASSPLGRYYNEQFF; CDR3nt: TGTGCCAGCAGCCCGCTAGGGCGGTACTACAATGAGCAGTTCTTC; v_gene: TRBV9; abundance: many; j_gene: TRBJ2-1; d_gene: -
CDR3aa: CASSYLRGQGNSPLHF; CDR3nt: TGTGCCAGCAGTTATTTAAGGGGACAGGGGAATTCACCCCTCCACTTT; v_gene: TRBV6-5; abundance: -; j_gene: TRBJ1-6; d_gene: TRBD1
CDR3aa: CASSLYGPGETQYF; CDR3nt: TGCGCCAGCAGCTTGTACGGTCCCGGGGAGACCCAGTACTTC; v_gene: TRBV5-1; abundance: -; j_gene: TRBJ2-5; d_gene: -
CDR3aa: CASSYGTQGYEQYF; CDR3nt: TGTGCCAGCAGCTACGGCACCCAGGGGTACGAGCAGTACTTC; v_gene: TRBV7-9; abundance: -; j_gene: TRBJ2-7; d_gene: -
CDR3aa: CASSQEPRAYEQYF; CDR3nt: TGCGCCAGCAGCCAAGAACCCCGGGCCTACGAGCAGTACTTC; v_gene: TRBV4-3; abundance: few; j_gene: TRBJ2-7; d_gene: -
CDR3aa: CASSQDNAGGARDTQYF; CDR3nt: TGTGCCAGCAGCCAAGATAATGCCGGGGGGGCTAGAGATACGCAGTATTTT; v_gene: TRBV3-1; abundance: few; j_gene: TRBJ2-3; d_gene: TRBD2